This note documents a single T cell receptor (beta chain) sequence. Method: immunoSEQ multiplex PCR; TCRdb's copy keeps in-frame clones and lacks some. The table records some 37,000 clones, about nine tenths of them present only once. The CDR3 sequence is 14 residues long. Germline lookup yields CDR1 GTSNPN and CDR2 SVGIG (reference sequence). V shed 5 bases, J shed 2 bases, and the junction held 7 bases outside the gene matches. The sample comes from a study of T cell changes during pregnancy in multiple sclerosis. The chain has TRBV30 and TRBJ1-2; 8 bases match TRBD1. The source material was CD4+ T cells from peripheral blood mononuclear cells, sampled after pregnancy. This TCR came from a female donor in good health, enrolled as a control in a pregnancy study. The CDR3 region is CAWARYRGNYGYTF. The CDR3, as DNA: TGTGCCTGGGCACGGTACAGGGGGAACTATGGCTACACCTTC.